Presented here are 13 T cell receptor beta chains from one specimen sequenced in a study of T-cell memory formation after mild COVID-19 (dated by TCRdb to the early 2020s). Receptor amplification or capture employed 5' RACE. The instrument given in TCRdb is Illumina NovaSeq 6000. TCRdb reprocessing: public reads trimmed at Q25 with fastp, clones called with MiXCR, in-frame beta chains kept. Entries are consolidated by CDR3 protein sequence, retaining the most common genes and DNA. The table for this sample lists more than 300,000 distinct CDR3 sequences; about 13% of them were counted only once. Of the sample, about a fifth is held by the ten largest clones. Sample: PBMCs or a T cell subset sorted from them (not recorded which). The receptors here all came from a man between 18 and 29 years old who had mild COVID-19 (a few samples of this study predate the infection). The sample titles of this study are shuffled in the database, so cell type and time point are left out; the donor was told from shared clones.

The chain combines TRBV20-1 with TRBJ2-1; 13 bases are a match to TRBD2. Per the germline V gene, CDR1 is DFQATT and CDR2 is SNEGSKA (reference sequence). With V trimmed by 4 bases and J by 4 bases, 1 base remained unmatched. The CDR3 sequence is 14 residues long. CDR3 sequence (DNA): TGCAGTGCTACGGGACTAGCGGGGTACAATGAGCAGTTCTTC. Its translation is CSATGLAGYNEQFF.

The chain couples TRBV6-1 to TRBJ1-2; 10 bases are a match to TRBD1. The CDR3 extends over 19 amino acids. Trimming took 4 bases from V and 5 from J; bases not matched to a gene: 19. Germline assignment: CDR1 MNHNS and CDR2 SASEGT. CDR3 in DNA: TGTGCCAGCAGTGGCCGTGCCGGGACAGGGGATCTCCGCTTTTATGGCTACACCTTC. Translated, it gives CASSGRAGTGDLRFYGYTF.

This clonotype was detected a few times. The genes are TRBV3-1 and TRBJ2-2, with 9 bases identical to TRBD2. The V gene's germline CDR1 is LGHDT and CDR2 YNNKEL (reference sequence). This CDR3 comprises 16 residues. The V segment lost 4 bases and the J segment 2 bases; nucleotides outside the gene matches: 5. This CDR3 is CASSPAGGGNTGELFF. The CDR3 bases are TGTGCCAGCAGCCCAGCGGGGGGTGGAAACACCGGGGAGCTGTTTTTT.

The chain joins TRBV11-2 to TRBJ1-2; perhaps TRBD1 as D (6 bases). Germline V lookup: CDR1 SGHAT, CDR2 FQNNGV. The CDR3 contains 15 residues. V was cut by 8 bases and J by 3 bases, with 19 bases left in between. The chain's CDR3 is CASSLGGWQDYGYTF. The CDR3, as DNA: TGTGCCAGCTCCCTAGGGGGGTGGCAGGACTATGGCTACACCTTC.

The chain links TRBV7-8 to TRBJ1-5; 8 bases fit TRBD1. Germline lookup yields CDR1 SGHVS and CDR2 FQNEAQ. V lost 5 bases, J lost 8 bases, and 8 bases stayed unmatched. This CDR3 region has 14 residues. In DNA, the CDR3 is TGTGCCAGCAGCATCGGGACAGGCATTAAGCCCCAGCATTTT. Translation gives CASSIGTGIKPQHF.

The chain has TRBV7-2 and TRBJ2-1; 9 bases are a match to TRBD1. J lost 16 bases, V lost 5 bases, and 6 bases had no gene match. Germline V CDR1 and CDR2: SGHTA, FQGNSA. CDR3 length: 11 residues. CDR3 DNA sequence: TGTGCCAGCAGCGCGGGACAGGGAAAATTCTTC. Protein product: CASSAGQGKFF.

The chain joins TRBV5-6 to TRBJ2-3; no firm D call. The V end lost 1 base, the J end lost 0 bases, and 24 bases lay between the germline ends. Germline V gene sequence: CDR1 SGHDT, CDR2 YYEEEE. The length of the CDR3 is 20 residues. The CDR3 nucleotides are TGTGCCAGCAGCTTGAGGCGACCCAAGACCGGGTTTCGGAGCACAGATACGCAGTATTTT. Protein product: CASSLRRPKTGFRSTDTQYF.

This clonotype was counted a few times. CDR3 nucleotide sequence: TGCGCCAGCAGCACTGGGACTAGCGGGGTCCAAGAGACCCAGTACTTC. Its translation is CASSTGTSGVQETQYF. The chain joins TRBV5-1 to TRBJ2-5; 13 bases agree with TRBD2. The CDR3 spans 16 residues. J gave up 1 base and V 4 bases, and 4 bases lay outside the gene matches. Germline-derived CDR1 and CDR2 are SGHRS and YFSETQ.

The gene calls are TRBV5-1 and TRBJ2-7, with TRBD1 as a possible D gene (7 bases). The CDR3 has 15 amino acids. V shed 4 bases and J shed 4 bases, with 18 bases lying between them. CDR1 is SGHRS and CDR2 is YFSETQ in the germline V gene. The DNA of the CDR3 is TGCGCCAGCAGCCCACGCGGGACAGTGATTTACGAGCAGTACTTC. Its translation: CASSPRGTVIYEQYF.

The rearrangement uses TRBV7-9 and TRBJ1-4; D gene unclear. From germline, CDR1 is SEHNR and CDR2 FQNEAQ (reference sequence). This CDR3 spans 16 amino acids. The V gene lost 1 base and the J gene lost 1 base, with 10 bases spanning the gap. The CDR3 region is CASSLVSSRTNEKLFF. In DNA form, the CDR3 reads TGTGCCAGCAGCTTAGTGTCCAGCAGAACTAATGAAAAACTGTTTTTT.

The chain combines TRBV12-3 or TRBV12-4 with TRBJ1-4; 8 positions match TRBD1. V was clipped by 5 bases and J by 5 bases; unmatched bases: 7. The CDR3 has 15 residues. CDR3 sequence: CASSPQQGGNEKLFF. The CDR3 DNA sequence: TGTGCCAGCAGTCCTCAACAGGGGGGAAATGAAAAACTGTTTTTT.

The sample holds many counts of this clonotype. The J gene is TRBJ2-5, the V gene TRBV12-3 or TRBV12-4; weak D call: TRBD2 (6 bases). The CDR3 has 14 residues. Trimming left V 3 bases short and J 2 bases short, with 10 bases between. This CDR3 is CASSFSSGQETQYF. CDR3 nucleotide sequence: TGTGCCAGCAGTTTTTCCAGCGGGCAAGAGACCCAGTACTTC.

The chain is built from TRBV10-2 and TRBJ2-3, with 9 bases fitting TRBD2. The CDR3 is 15 residues long. Germline loops: CDR1 WSHSY, CDR2 SAAADI. The V and J ends lost 4 bases and 2 bases, in that order; junction bases with no gene match: 4. The CDR3 sequence: CASSVPSGATDTQYF. CDR3 DNA sequence: TGCGCCAGCAGTGTGCCTAGCGGGGCCACAGATACGCAGTATTTT.